This TCR beta chain was identified in a study of beta chain features in type 1 diabetes. Study context: Patients were similar to healthy donors in age and gender (as well as in cell yields). Study-wide results and caveats: Possible PCR preference for shorter templates applied equally to patients and controls. Researchers report that Type 1 diabetes patients had moderately but significantly shorter TCRB CDR3s across all four CD4+ subsets.

Sequencing targeted expressed TCRB transcripts, as all isolated RNA had been reverse transcribed. Using immunoSEQ multiplex PCR, the repertoire was profiled, and TCRdb retains in-frame clones only, with some absent. The sample lists 250,000 to 350,000 clones, roughly 9.6% seen once, with under 0.02% in the top ten. A few counts support this clone. The antigen remains unidentified. One heparinised blood draw averaging approximately 120 mL was given by each donor. Germline V gene lookup returns CDR1 MRHNA and CDR2 SNTAGT. The CDR3 covers 14 residues. Trimming shortened V by 0 bases and J by 2 bases, and 7 bases separated the two germline ends.

The chain has TRBV6-4 and TRBJ1-1, with D tentatively TRBD1 (6 bases). The sequenced sample was naive CD4+ T cells from blood. This receptor was taken from a woman aged 30 to 39 in good health. The DNA of the CDR3 is TGTGCCAGCAGTGACTCTGGGACAAACACTGAAGCTTTCTTT. Amino acid sequence: CASSDSGTNTEAFF.